One sample yielded the 17 T cell receptor beta chains listed below, sequenced in a study of Tregs in tolerant kidney transplant recipients. Sequencing was performed with immunoSEQ multiplex PCR; in TCRdb, only in-frame clones are kept and a portion is missing. The sample lists fewer than 100,000 clones; less than 95% were seen once. Sequenced here: Tregs from blood, sampled before the transplant. These receptors came from a human donor who received a combined kidney and bone marrow transplant.

This clone was seen a handful of times. The J gene is TRBJ2-2, the V gene TRBV15; no reliable D call. CDR1 is LNHNV and CDR2 is YYDKDF in the germline V gene (reference sequence). The CDR3 is 13 residues long. V lost 1 base to trimming and J lost 7 bases, with 7 bases between them. CDR3 residues: CATSRGGGGELFF. CDR3 DNA: TGTGCCACCAGCAGAGGCGGTGGCGGGGAGCTGTTTTTT.

V is TRBV29-1 and J is TRBJ1-1; tentatively, D is TRBD1 (6 bases). This CDR3 contains 13 residues. Germline CDR1 and CDR2: SQVTM and ANQGSEA. The V end lost 6 bases, the J end lost 3 bases, and 14 bases lay between the germline ends. CDR3 region: CSVLGGKDTEAFF. The CDR3 DNA reads as TGCAGCGTCCTCGGGGGCAAGGACACTGAAGCTTTCTTT.

This clone was detected only a few times. The chain uses TRBV18 and TRBJ2-2; TRBD2 might be the D (6 bases). The germline gives CDR1 KGHSH, CDR2 LQKENI. The CDR3 extends over 13 amino acids. The V end lost 6 bases, the J end lost 1 base, and 6 bases lay between the germline ends. The CDR3 is CASSSGNTGELFF. The CDR3 nucleotides are TGTGCCAGCTCTAGCGGGAACACCGGGGAGCTGTTTTTT.

V and J are TRBV6-6 and TRBJ2-3; D may be TRBD2 (7 bases). The CDR3 loop spans 16 amino acids. The V end was cut by 0 bases, the J end by 4 bases, with 14 bases between. CDR1 is MNHNY and CDR2 is SVGAGI in the germline V gene (reference sequence). CDR3 loop: CASSYSGAGDPDTQYF. CDR3 sequence (DNA): TGTGCCAGCAGTTACTCGGGGGCGGGAGATCCAGATACGCAGTATTTT.

The chain links TRBV19 to TRBJ2-5; D remains unclear. The J call may be faulty, since TRBJ2-7 better matches the DNA end. CDR1 is LNHDA and CDR2 is SQIVND in the germline V gene (reference sequence). The CDR3 sequence is 14 residues long. Here the CDR3 DNA reads TGTGCCAGTAGTATCGGTAGAAACTCCTACGAGCAGTACTTC. Its protein is CASSIGRNSYEQYF.

The chain carries TRBV5-6 and TRBJ2-7; D call uncertain. CDR3 length: 16 amino acids. Germline CDR1 SGHDT, CDR2 YYEEEE. Trimming pared 2 bases from V and 2 bases from J, leaving 17 bases between. This chain's CDR3 is CASSFYGLHTPYEQYF. The CDR3 region has the DNA TGTGCCAGCAGCTTCTACGGCCTGCATACCCCCTACGAGCAGTACTTC.

This sequence joins TRBV19 and TRBJ2-2; TRBD2 matches 16 bases. This CDR3 spans 18 amino acids. In germline, CDR1 is LNHDA, CDR2 SQIVND (reference sequence). V gave up 3 bases and J gave up 5 bases; unmatched junction bases: 6. DNA of the CDR3: TGTGCCAGTAGTATGGGACTAGCGGGAGGGCCGCGGACCGGGGAGCTGTTTTTT. This codes for CASSMGLAGGPRTGELFF.

This clone was seen just once. The V and J genes are TRBV5-6 and TRBJ1-1, with a weak D call TRBD1 (6 bases). V shed 0 bases and J shed 1 base, with 10 bases lying between them. Germline CDR1 is SGHDT and CDR2 is YYEEEE. The CDR3 spans 15 residues. CDR3: CASSLDTGANTEAFF. The CDR3 region has the DNA TGTGCCAGCAGCTTGGATACGGGGGCGAACACTGAAGCTTTCTTT.

V usage is TRBV28 and J usage is TRBJ2-3, with D perhaps matching TRBD1 or TRBD2 (5 bases each). This CDR3 is 16 amino acids long. Germline-derived CDR1 and CDR2 are MDHEN and SYDVKM. The germline V and J ends were trimmed by 5 bases and 0 bases, with 15 bases remaining between them. In DNA form, the CDR3 reads TGTGCCAGCAGTGGCCCCGGGACGGCTAGCACAGATACGCAGTATTTT. It translates to CASSGPGTASTDTQYF.

J is TRBJ1-5 and V is TRBV7-9, with a possible D match to TRBD1 (6 bases). Germline assignment: CDR1 SEHNR and CDR2 FQNEAQ (reference sequence). Trimming pared 5 bases from V and 4 bases from J, leaving 18 bases between. This CDR3 has 16 residues. The CDR3 protein is CASSEGGGGENQPQHF. CDR3 bases: TGTGCCAGCAGCGAAGGAGGGGGAGGGGAAAATCAGCCCCAGCATTTT.

This chain uses TRBV11-2 with TRBJ2-2; 7 nucleotides match TRBD1. The CDR3 loop spans 14 amino acids. The germline gives CDR1 SGHAT, CDR2 FQNNGV. The junction had 7 bases not matched to a gene; V was cut back by 3 bases and J by 9 bases. CDR3 in DNA: TGTGCCAGCAGCTTGGCACAGGGGAACAGGGAGCTGTTTTTT. It translates to CASSLAQGNRELFF.

The rearrangement links TRBV28 to TRBJ1-2; tentatively, D is TRBD1 (6 bases). The CDR3 is made up of 16 amino acids. The V gene's germline CDR1 is MDHEN and CDR2 SYDVKM. V was cut by 5 bases and J by 6 bases, with 22 bases left in between. CDR3 sequence (DNA): TGTGCCAGCAGTCCCTCCGTGGGGGGCACTATCGATGGCTACACCTTC. It yields the protein CASSPSVGGTIDGYTF.

This clone was seen just once. The V gene is TRBV27, the J gene TRBJ2-1; D gene uncertain. The V gene's germline CDR1 is MNHEY and CDR2 SMNVEV (reference sequence). CDR3 length: 15 amino acids. V lost 2 bases and J lost 0, with 8 bases in between. The CDR3 sequence: CASSLNYRSYNEQFF. Here the CDR3 DNA reads TGTGCCAGCAGTTTAAACTACCGCTCCTACAATGAGCAGTTCTTC.

The gene calls are TRBV4-1 and TRBJ2-4; D remains unclear. The CDR3 has 16 amino acids. Germline V gene lookup returns CDR1 MGHRA and CDR2 YSYEKL. The V end was cut by 0 bases, the J end by 8 bases, with 17 bases between. The CDR3 region is CASSQEIRLVGHIQYF. Written as DNA, the CDR3 is TGCGCCAGCAGCCAAGAAATTAGGCTAGTAGGACACATTCAGTACTTC.

The chain combines TRBV28 with TRBJ1-5, with unresolved D. Between the trimmed V and J ends, which lost 4 bases and 1 base, there was a span of 14 bases. The germline gives CDR1 MDHEN, CDR2 SYDVKM. CDR3 length: 16 amino acids. For the CDR3, the DNA is TGTGCCAGCAGTTCGGAATTTAGGGAAAGCAATCAGCCCCAGCATTTT. Protein product: CASSSEFRESNQPQHF.

The J gene is TRBJ2-1, the V gene TRBV10-3, with TRBD1 matching over 11 bases. The CDR3 extends over 15 amino acids. Germline lookup yields CDR1 ENHRY and CDR2 SYGVKD. The V gene end was trimmed by 3 bases and the J gene end by 9 bases; junction bases not matched to a gene: 7. The CDR3 coding sequence is TGTGCCATCAGTGAAGTGGGGACAGGGGGATTTGAGCAGTTCTTC. It specifies CAISEVGTGGFEQFF.

This chain connects TRBV19 to TRBJ2-7; 9 positions agree with TRBD1. V dropped 1 base and J dropped 1; count of bases not matched to a gene: 5. Per the germline V gene, CDR1 is LNHDA and CDR2 is SQIVND (reference sequence). The CDR3 is 16 amino acids. The CDR3, as DNA: TGTGCCAGTAGTATAGGCGGGGGACAGGGATCCTACGAGCAGTACTTC. Protein sequence: CASSIGGGQGSYEQYF. Full variable domain (remainder filled in from reference TRBV19 and TRBJ2-7): DGGITQSPKYLFRKEGQNVTLSCEQNLNHDAMYWYRQDPGQGLRLIYYSQIVNDFQKGDIAEGYSVSREKKESFPLTVTSAQKNPTAFYLCASSIGGGQGSYEQYFGPGTRLTVT.